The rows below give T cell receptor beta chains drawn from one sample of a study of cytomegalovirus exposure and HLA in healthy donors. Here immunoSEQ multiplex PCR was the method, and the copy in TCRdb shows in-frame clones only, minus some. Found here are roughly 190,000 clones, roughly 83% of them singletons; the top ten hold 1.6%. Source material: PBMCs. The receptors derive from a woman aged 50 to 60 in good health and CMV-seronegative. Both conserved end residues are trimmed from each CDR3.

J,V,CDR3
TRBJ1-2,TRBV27,ASSLQGHYGYT
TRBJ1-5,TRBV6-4,ASSLDRVKSQH
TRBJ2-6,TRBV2,ASRSGANVLT
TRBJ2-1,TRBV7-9,ASTTWGGTTYNEQF
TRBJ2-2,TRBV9,ASSVKGQGTPGELF
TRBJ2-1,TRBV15,ATRSSGLGEQF
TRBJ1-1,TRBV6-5,ASNLRGRATEAF
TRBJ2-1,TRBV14,ASSQGGSVSYNEQF
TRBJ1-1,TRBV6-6,ASSLGHQQGDTEAF
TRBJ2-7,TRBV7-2,ASSLILAADEQY
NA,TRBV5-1,ASSTGAYEQY
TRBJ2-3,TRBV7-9,ASSLSVDTQY
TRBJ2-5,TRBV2,ASSEARVRETQY
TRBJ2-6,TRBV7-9,ASSFKTGGLSSVLT
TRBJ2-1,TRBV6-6,ASSDSSGEQF
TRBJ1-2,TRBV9,ASSVGGDYGYT
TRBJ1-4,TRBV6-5,ASSYSQTNEKLF
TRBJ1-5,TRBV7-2,ASAALGLVTQPQH
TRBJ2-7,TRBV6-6,ASSHPGQGSYEQY
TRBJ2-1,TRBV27,ASWRRTPYNEQF
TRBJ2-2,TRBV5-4,ASSLKWTGTGELF
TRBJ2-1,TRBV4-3,ASSQDRTSGVNEQF
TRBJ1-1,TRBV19,ASSLRASGTF
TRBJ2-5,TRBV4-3,ASSQADRGWTQY
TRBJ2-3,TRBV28,ASSSLGLAGDTQY
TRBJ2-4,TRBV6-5,ASSYSLAGAKNIQY
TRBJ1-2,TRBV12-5,ASGHQVDRGYGYT
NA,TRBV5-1,ASSLGGPDEQY
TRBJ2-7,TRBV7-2,ASSLPGMGREQY
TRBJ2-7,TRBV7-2,ASSQGRGQSRQVLYEQY
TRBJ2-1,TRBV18,ASSPGQGVTYNEQF
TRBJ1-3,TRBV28,ASSWRRTGPGNTIY
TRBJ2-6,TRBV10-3,ATYSGANVLT
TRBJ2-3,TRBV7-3,ASSSYGGGPDTQY
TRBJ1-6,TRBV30,AWSADGVGSPLH
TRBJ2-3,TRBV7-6,ASSLEASGMLSTDTQY
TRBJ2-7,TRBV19,ASSPGTVYEQY
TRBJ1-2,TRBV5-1,ASSSGQGRYGYT
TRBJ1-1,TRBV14,ASSQAGTGLNTEAF
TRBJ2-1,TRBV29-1,SVEGSGRGYNEQF
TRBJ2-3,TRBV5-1,ASSFQTSADTQY
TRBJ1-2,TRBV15,ATSRDPWGQGTCGYT
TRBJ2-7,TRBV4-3,ASSQAFGQGTYEQY
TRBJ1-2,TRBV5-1,ASSLAGVGYGYT
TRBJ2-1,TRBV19,ASSMQGQRAYEQF
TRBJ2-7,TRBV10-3,AIKPDRATYEQY
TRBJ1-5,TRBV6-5,ASSKDRVQPQH
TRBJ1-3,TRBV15,ATSPDRFSGNTIY
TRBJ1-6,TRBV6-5,ASRHSSGDNSPLH
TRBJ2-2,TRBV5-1,ASSTLQGINPAGELF
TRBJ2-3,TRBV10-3,AISEGLSTDTQY